This passage covers 9 T cell receptor beta chains from one sample sequenced in a study of ipilimumab plus nivolumab after autologous stem cell transplantation. TCRdb's table, derived via immunoSEQ multiplex PCR, lists solely in-frame clones and lacks some. The sample shows tens of thousands of clones, under 85% of them seen only once. The sequenced sample was PBMCs, obtained in a trial of ipilimumab plus nivolumab as post-transplant consolidation. The receptors were sampled from a male donor with diffuse large B-cell lymphoma.

V and J are TRBV9 and TRBJ2-5; D ambiguous. The germline V gene encodes CDR1 SGDLS and CDR2 YYNGEE. Trimming cost V 0 bases and J 2 bases, with 11 bases left between them. The CDR3 loop spans 15 amino acids. The CDR3 loop is CASSVGSGRQETQYF. In DNA, the CDR3 is TGTGCCAGCAGCGTAGGTTCTGGAAGACAAGAGACCCAGTACTTC.

The chain links TRBV5-1 to TRBJ2-1; the match to TRBD2 covers 13 bases. The CDR3 length is 15 residues. The germline V gene has CDR1 SGHRS and CDR2 YFSETQ. J was trimmed by 9 bases and V by 5 bases; bases with no gene match: 8. This CDR3 reads CASSYTGTSGTEQFF. DNA for the CDR3: TGCGCCAGCAGTTATACCGGGACTAGCGGGACTGAGCAGTTCTTC.

The chain is built from TRBV9 and TRBJ2-5; 12 bases are shared with TRBD2. The CDR3 loop spans 17 amino acids. CDR1 is SGDLS, CDR2 YYNGEE, per germline. Trimming took 3 bases from V and 5 from J; bases not matched to a gene: 11. CDR3 nucleotide sequence: TGTGCCAGCAGCGCCCTAGCGGGGGGGCGGACGGTGGAGACCCAGTACTTC. Translation gives CASSALAGGRTVETQYF.

The V and J genes are TRBV7-9 and TRBJ2-7, with D unresolved. The germline V and J ends were trimmed by 3 bases and 2 bases, with 8 bases remaining between them. This CDR3 has 13 amino acids. Per germline, CDR1 SEHNR and CDR2 FQNEAQ (reference sequence). For the CDR3, the DNA is TGTGCCAGCAGCTTGGATGCGGCCTACGAGCAGTACTTC. This sequence encodes CASSLDAAYEQYF.

The chain is built from TRBV7-6 and TRBJ1-5; 9 bases line up with TRBD1. Looked up from germline, CDR1 is SGHVS and CDR2 is FNYEAQ. V lost 5 bases to trimming and J lost 0 bases; unmatched junction nucleotides: 8. CDR3 size: 17 residues. The CDR3 nucleotides are TGTGCCAGCAGCCGGGACAGGGTCCGATATAGCAATCAGCCCCAGCATTTT. Its protein is CASSRDRVRYSNQPQHF.

This rearrangement joins TRBV19 to TRBJ1-4, with unresolved D. Trimming shortened V by 7 bases and J by 8 bases, and 11 bases separated the two germline ends. Germline assignment: CDR1 LNHDA and CDR2 SQIVND (reference sequence). This CDR3 has 12 amino acids. The CDR3, as DNA: TGTGCCAGTACTAGGGCTCGAGAAAAACTGTTTTTT. It is translated as CASTRAREKLFF.

The chain is built from TRBV4-2 and TRBJ1-6; a possible D gene is TRBD1 (5 bases). Trimming pared 4 bases from V and 7 bases from J, leaving 17 bases between. The CDR3 covers 16 residues. Germline V gives CDR1 LGHNA, CDR2 YNFKEQ. CDR3 nucleotides: TGTGCCAGCAGCCCGGAACATTCTTGGGGCAATTCACCCCTCCACTTT. It specifies CASSPEHSWGNSPLHF.

This chain's CDR3 is CASTPGPDTGELFF. The CDR3, as DNA: TGTGCCAGCACCCCTGGGCCCGACACCGGGGAGCTGTTTTTT. V gene TRBV7-9 combines with J gene TRBJ2-2; D is ambiguous. Trimming took off 7 bases at V and 3 bases at J, with 12 bases between the two ends. Germline assignment: CDR1 SEHNR and CDR2 FQNEAQ (reference sequence). The CDR3 spans 14 residues.

This chain joins TRBV19 and TRBJ1-2; weak D call: TRBD1 (5 bases). The CDR3 loop spans 14 amino acids. Germline lookup yields CDR1 LNHDA and CDR2 SQIVND (reference sequence). V was trimmed by 4 bases and J by 8 bases, leaving 17 bases between them. The CDR3 sequence: CASSSFLGTWGYTF. CDR3 in DNA: TGTGCCAGTAGTAGTTTCCTAGGGACGTGGGGCTACACCTTC.